In this sample, the clone carrying this T cell receptor (beta chain) turned up once. What it binds is not known. Profiled with immunoSEQ multiplex PCR; TCRdb holds only in-frame clones, not every one. The sample carries some 97,000 clones, approximately 91% recorded once. This sample was taken from a study of T cell responses to AZD1222 COVID-19 vaccine. Overall study results and limits: When two AZD1222 doses had been given, Spike-specific TCR breadth and depth rose. Among the donors, most were white British and more were female, and clonal diversity was possibly underestimated. Epitopes outside B.1.351 and B.1.1.7 mutated regions reportedly drew nearly half of spike TCRs. With dominance at 160-218 and 743-854, vaccine-associated CD4 TCRs spanned spike.

J was trimmed by 5 bases and V by 2 bases; bases with no gene match: 5. The CDR3 is 15 amino acids. The germline gives CDR1 ENHRY, CDR2 SYGVKD. The V call is TRBV10-3, the J call TRBJ2-5; TRBD2 aligns across 10 bases. This sequence was found in an adult in good health. Sequences were derived from peripheral blood, sampled on day 0 of AZD1222 vaccination. Here the CDR3 reads CAISEGLTSGETQYF. The CDR3 nucleotides are TGTGCCATCAGTGAGGGGCTGACTAGCGGGGAGACCCAGTACTTC.